This is a list of T cell receptor beta chains from one sample in a study of Graves' ophthalmopathy and Graves' hyperthyroidism. A single record per CDR3 protein comes from TCRdb applying MiXCR to the multiplex PCR reads. The sample has about 380,000 distinct CDR3 sequences, less than 20% seen once. The sample comprised peripheral blood. These receptors all come from a woman younger than 30 with stable Graves' hyperthyroidism. Each CDR3 is given with its conserved first and last residue. The order of the fields is V gene, J gene, CDR3 protein.

v_call: TRBV7-2; j_call: TRBJ2-7; cdr3_aa: CASSTTSGGPWEQYF
v_call: TRBV20-1; j_call: TRBJ1-1; cdr3_aa: CSASHTDTEAFF
v_call: TRBV6-1; j_call: TRBJ1-1; cdr3_aa: CASSERGDRFSRDTEAFF
v_call: TRBV6-1; j_call: TRBJ1-2; cdr3_aa: CASSGGGQGAGSEGYTF
v_call: TRBV7-2; j_call: TRBJ1-2; cdr3_aa: CASSWRQGSSGYTF
v_call: TRBV28; j_call: TRBJ2-5; cdr3_aa: CASSSNTDGAGETQYF
v_call: TRBV7-6; j_call: TRBJ2-2; cdr3_aa: CASSPTGEFTGELFF
v_call: TRBV12-3/TRBV12-4; j_call: TRBJ2-5; cdr3_aa: CASSLPPSAETQYF
v_call: TRBV28; j_call: TRBJ1-2; cdr3_aa: CASSPGQTHYGYTF
v_call: TRBV29-1; j_call: TRBJ2-2; cdr3_aa: CSVLKGSARSGELFF
v_call: TRBV20-1; j_call: TRBJ2-5; cdr3_aa: CSARGLAPSQQETQYF